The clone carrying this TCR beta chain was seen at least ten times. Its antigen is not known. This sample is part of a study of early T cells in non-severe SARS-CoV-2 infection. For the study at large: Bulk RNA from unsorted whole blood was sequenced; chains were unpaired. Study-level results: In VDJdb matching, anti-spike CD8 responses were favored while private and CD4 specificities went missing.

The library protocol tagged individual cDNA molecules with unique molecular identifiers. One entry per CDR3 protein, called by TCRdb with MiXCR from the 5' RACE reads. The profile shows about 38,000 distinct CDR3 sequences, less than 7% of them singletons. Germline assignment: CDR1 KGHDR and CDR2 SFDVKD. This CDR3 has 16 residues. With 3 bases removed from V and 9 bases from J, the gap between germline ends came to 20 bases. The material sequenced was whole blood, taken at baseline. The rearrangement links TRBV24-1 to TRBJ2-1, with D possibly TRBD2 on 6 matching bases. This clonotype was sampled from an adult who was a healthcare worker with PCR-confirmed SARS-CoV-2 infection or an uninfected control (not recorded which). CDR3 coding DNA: TGTGCCACCAGTGATCTATCCTCTGGACCAGCGGGTGAGCAGTTCTTC. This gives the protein CATSDLSSGPAGEQFF.